This T cell receptor (beta chain) was found in a study of human T cells and chemical hapten exposure. Overall study: After 6 days, upper back 0.01% DPC patch tests were scored.

TCRdb processed the RACE reads anew with MiXCR; each CDR3 protein has one entry. The repertoire holds a few hundred thousand distinct CDR3 sequences, with roughly 4.8% as singletons. The V end lost 0 bases, the J end lost 0 bases, and 14 bases lay between the germline ends. CDR1 and CDR2 (germline): DFQATT, SNEGSKA (reference sequence). The CDR3 has 17 residues. Time point defined: patch test 1, 2 weeks after DPC sensitization. The sample's treatment: therapeutic diphenylcyclopropenone sensitization with weekly scalp DPC. The chain has TRBV20-1 and TRBJ2-2; a weak D match, TRBD2 (7 bases). Sequencing used whole blood, obtained in connection with sensitization to the hapten diphenylcyclopropenone (DPC). The clonotype was recovered from a woman aged 50 to 65 with alopecia areata. Some clones in this sample may be carry-over from other donors' samples. The CDR3 protein is CSARDPGGAPNTGELFF. In DNA, the CDR3 is TGCAGTGCTAGAGATCCTGGGGGGGCGCCGAACACCGGGGAGCTGTTTTTT.